The T cell receptor beta chain under discussion was sequenced for a study of T cells in Graves' hyperthyroidism and ophthalmopathy. Amplified regions were TCR beta CDR3 sequences from RNA transcripts. The primer set for the first-round RT-PCR of the TCR CDR3 was HTBI. TCRdb fed the multiplex PCR reads into MiXCR, producing one record per CDR3 protein. This sample has about 100,000 distinct CDR3 sequences, with approximately 15% found just once. Together with thyroid ultrasound, orbital computed tomography, serum thyroxine and TRAb, clinical symptoms were used for diagnoses. There are many counts of this clonotype. V was shortened by 4 bases and J by 1 base, with 9 bases between the two germline ends. Germline V lookup: CDR1 SGDLS, CDR2 YYNGEE. The CDR3 totals 13 residues.

The rearrangement links TRBV9 to TRBJ2-7; perhaps TRBD1 as D (5 bases). The sequence derives from a woman aged 45-59 years with Graves' hyperthyroidism. The sequencing sample was made of blood. The CDR3 sequence: CASSPGPSYEQYF. For the CDR3, the DNA is TGTGCCAGCAGCCCAGGGCCATCCTACGAGCAGTACTTC.